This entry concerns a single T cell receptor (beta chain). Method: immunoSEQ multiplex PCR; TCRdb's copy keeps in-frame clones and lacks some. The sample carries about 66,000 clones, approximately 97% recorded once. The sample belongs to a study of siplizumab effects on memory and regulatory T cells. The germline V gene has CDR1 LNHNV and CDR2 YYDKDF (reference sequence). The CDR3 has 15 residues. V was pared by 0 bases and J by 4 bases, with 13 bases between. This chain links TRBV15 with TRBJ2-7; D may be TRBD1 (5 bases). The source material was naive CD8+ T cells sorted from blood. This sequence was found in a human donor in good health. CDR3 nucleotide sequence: TGTGCCACCAGCAGAGAGAGACAGCCTAGTTACGAGCAGTACTTC. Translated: CATSRERQPSYEQYF.